The entry below describes one T cell receptor beta chain. The antigen is not known. These data come from a study of cytomegalovirus exposure and HLA in healthy donors. Notes on the study in general: In an earlier analysis, about 87% or about 30%: the productive usage of most TCR beta V segments. Association with HLA alleles at 0.05 false discovery rate was found for around 17,000 TCR beta sequences in a later analysis. It was confirmed in vitro that a few of the CMV-associated chains were specific for CMV antigens.

Vbeta (60) and Jbeta (13) primers were used in the PCR. Here immunoSEQ multiplex PCR was the method, and the copy in TCRdb shows in-frame clones only, minus some. The repertoire holds 150,000 to 200,000 clones, around 68% seen once, with 2.5% to 3.5% in the top ten. Germline-derived CDR1 and CDR2 are SGHVS and FNYEAQ. The CDR3 is 18 residues long. With 0 bases removed from V and 6 bases from J, the gap between germline ends came to 24 bases. The sequence was collected from a man aged 40-50 years in good health and CMV-seronegative. Sequencing was performed on PBMCs. The chain couples TRBV7-6 to TRBJ2-7, with TRBD1 as a possible D gene (5 bases). CDR3 residues: CASSLAHIPTAGLGEQYF. CDR3 in DNA: TGTGCCAGCAGCTTAGCTCACATACCGACAGCTGGCCTGGGCGAGCAGTACTTC.